This T cell receptor (beta chain) appears in the sequencing data of a study of graft-versus-host responses after intestinal transplantation. Across the study: All recipients got anti-thymocyte globulin induction, then tacrolimus and steroids for about 3 years.

Points from the study as a whole: Elevated graft-versus-host to host-versus-graft clonal ratios in allografts were recorded for patients with graft-donor T cell macrochimerism.

Remarks on this clone: Its target is not known.

Germline assignment: CDR1 SGHNT and CDR2 YYREEE (reference sequence). The CDR3 loop spans 15 amino acids. V lost 4 bases and J lost 2; bases outside the gene matches: 6. Clones were sequenced by immunoSEQ multiplex PCR, and TCRdb holds only the in-frame ones, with some missing. The sample lists over 85,000 clones, 91% seen once, with 0.18% in the top ten. The chain recombines TRBV5-4 with TRBJ2-7, with 10 bases fitting TRBD2. This clonotype originated in a human donor who was the organ donor for an intestinal transplant. The sample in question was unstimulated CD4+ T cells sorted from spleen or lymph node cells, obtained before transplant. The CDR3 sequence is CASSQSGGAAYEQYF. CDR3 sequence (DNA): TGTGCCAGCAGCCAAAGCGGGGGGGCAGCCTACGAGCAGTACTTC.